Listed here are 12 T cell receptor beta chains from one sample, sequenced in a study of shared clonotypes between healthy human individuals. Sequencing was performed with immunoSEQ multiplex PCR; in TCRdb, only in-frame clones are kept and a portion is missing. Of hundreds of thousands of clones listed, 55% to 85% are singletons. The sequencing input was memory CD4+ T cells sorted from blood. As to subset: CD45RA-negative fraction. The receptor set was obtained from a woman in her twenties or thirties in good health.

This clone was counted only a few times. This sequence joins TRBV19 and TRBJ2-1; no clear D. V was clipped by 8 bases and J by 7 bases, with 21 bases between them. Germline loops: CDR1 LNHDA, CDR2 SQIVND (reference sequence). The CDR3 totals 15 residues. CDR3 sequence reads: CASSPQLVVANEQFF. The CDR3, as DNA: TGTGCCAGTTCACCACAGTTGGTGGTGGCGAATGAGCAGTTCTTC.

This chain connects TRBV5-1 to TRBJ1-2; D is perhaps TRBD1 (5 bases). V was shortened by 1 base and J by 2 bases, with 18 bases between the two germline ends. The CDR3 runs 17 residues. Germline V gene sequence: CDR1 SGHRS, CDR2 YFSETQ. DNA for the CDR3: TGCGCCAGCAGCTTGCAAGCCAGGGCAATAGAAAACTATGGCTACACCTTC. This codes for CASSLQARAIENYGYTF.

On this clone itself: Other DNA sequences in this specimen translate into the identical CDR3. The gene calls are TRBV19 and TRBJ1-5; 9 bases line up with TRBD1. The ends lost 7 bases at V and 2 bases at J; junction bases unmatched: 3. The CDR3 is 14 amino acids. Germline V gene lookup returns CDR1 LNHDA and CDR2 SQIVND (reference sequence). The CDR3 region has the DNA TGTGCCAGTACCCGACAGGGGGGCAATCAGCCCCAGCATTTT. Protein sequence: CASTRQGGNQPQHF.

This chain connects TRBV5-1 to TRBJ1-1; D not certain. The CDR3 loop spans 14 amino acids. The germline V gene has CDR1 SGHRS and CDR2 YFSETQ. Between the trimmed V and J ends, which lost 6 bases and 4 bases, there was a span of 16 bases. The CDR3 region is CASTSGNTATEAFF. The CDR3 coding sequence is TGCGCCAGCACAAGCGGGAATACGGCCACTGAAGCTTTCTTT. Supplemented by reference TRBV5-1 and TRBJ1-1, the full variable domain reads KAGVTQTPRYLIKTRGQQVTLSCSPISGHRSVSWYQQTPGQGLQFLFEYFSETQRNKGNFPGRFSGRQFSNSRSEMNVSTLELGDSALYLCASTSGNTATEAFFGQGTRLTVV.

This clone was found once. J is TRBJ2-7 and V is TRBV4-1; TRBD2 aligns across 11 bases. The germline CDR1 and CDR2 sequences are MGHRA and YSYEKL. There are 15 residues in the CDR3. The V gene end was trimmed by 0 bases and the J gene end by 6 bases; junction bases not matched to a gene: 4. This CDR3 is CASSQEELAGVEQYF. The CDR3, as DNA: TGCGCCAGCAGCCAAGAAGAACTAGCGGGAGTCGAGCAGTACTTC.

About this clone itself: The same CDR3 can be traced to other DNA sequences in this sample. This chain uses TRBV19 with TRBJ1-2, with D perhaps matching TRBD1 (5 bases). Germline CDR1 is LNHDA and CDR2 is SQIVND (reference sequence). The CDR3 runs to 13 residues. V was trimmed by 5 bases and J by 0 bases, leaving 7 bases between them. The CDR3 coding sequence is TGTGCCAGTAGTCCGACAGCTAACTATGGCTACACCTTC. Translated: CASSPTANYGYTF.

In its sample, this clone was seen many times. This sample also contains other DNA sequences that code for the same CDR3. The genes are TRBV27 and TRBJ1-1; perhaps TRBD1 as D (6 bases). The V end lost 6 bases, the J end lost 2 bases, and 13 bases lay between the germline ends. CDR1 is MNHEY and CDR2 is SMNVEV in the germline V gene (reference sequence). The CDR3 loop spans 14 amino acids. The CDR3 nucleotides are TGTGCCAGCAGCTCGGGCAGGGGAAACACTGAAGCTTTCTTT. It yields the protein CASSSGRGNTEAFF.

This chain connects TRBV7-3 to TRBJ2-7, with 7 nucleotides matching TRBD1. The germline V gene encodes CDR1 SGHTA and CDR2 FQGTGA. The V and J ends lost 5 bases and 5 bases, in that order; junction bases with no gene match: 9. This CDR3 has 14 residues. The CDR3 DNA reads TGTGCCAGCAGCGAAAGGGGGCGCGAGAACGAGCAGTACTTC. Translation: CASSERGRENEQYF.

V is TRBV6-6 and J is TRBJ2-5, with TRBD1 as a possible D gene (6 bases). The CDR3 totals 13 residues. From germline, CDR1 is MNHNY and CDR2 SVGAGI (reference sequence). Between the trimmed V and J ends, which lost 6 bases and 5 bases, there was a span of 13 bases. The CDR3 region has the DNA TGTGCCAGCAGCGCACAGGGTGGGGAGACCCAGTACTTC. Translation gives CASSAQGGETQYF.

The chain joins TRBV28 to TRBJ1-2; D is uncertain. CDR3 length: 14 residues. V dropped 3 bases and J dropped 9 bases, with 17 bases sitting between them. Germline CDR1 MDHEN, CDR2 SYDVKM. CDR3 protein: CASSFSGVTSRYTF. The CDR3 region has the DNA TGTGCCAGCAGTTTCTCTGGGGTTACCAGTCGCTACACCTTC.

V gene TRBV7-8 combines with J gene TRBJ2-3; 11 nucleotides agree with TRBD2. Germline trimming cut 5 bases from V and 1 base from J; bases unmatched to any gene: 14. CDR3 length equals 19 residues. Per germline, CDR1 SGHVS and CDR2 FQNEAQ. CDR3 in DNA: TGTGCCAGCAGCGCGGGACAGACCCTAGCGGGAGGAGGCACAGATACGCAGTATTTT. Translated: CASSAGQTLAGGGTDTQYF. Supplemented by reference TRBV7-8 and TRBJ2-3, the full variable domain reads GAGVSQSPRYKVAKRGQDVALRCDPISGHVSLFWYQQALGQGPEFLTYFQNEAQLDKSGLPSDRFFAERPEGSVSTLKIQRTQQEDSAVYLCASSAGQTLAGGGTDTQYFGPGTRLTVL.

The chain recombines TRBV7-9 with TRBJ2-3, with 7 bases identical to TRBD2. The germline V gene has CDR1 SEHNR and CDR2 FQNEAQ (reference sequence). The CDR3 has 17 amino acids. V lost 6 bases to trimming and J lost 0 bases; unmatched junction nucleotides: 12. Written as DNA, the CDR3 is TGTGCCAGCAGAAAGCGGGAATCTACCGCTAGCACAGATACGCAGTATTTT. Its translation: CASRKRESTASTDTQYF. Full variable domain (missing parts from reference TRBV7-9 and TRBJ2-3): DTGVSQNPRHKITKRGQNVTFRCDPISEHNRLYWYRQTLGQGPEFLTYFQNEAQLEKSRLLSDRFSAERPKGSFSTLEIQRTEQGDSAMYLCASRKRESTASTDTQYFGPGTRLTVL.